The 24 T cell receptor beta chains in this list originate from one sample, sequenced in a study of blood T cell repertoires in COVID-19. Data came from immunoSEQ multiplex PCR; TCRdb stores just in-frame clones and leaves some out. The sample records fewer than 200,000 clones, just under 85% being singletons. Sequences were obtained from peripheral blood. Source of these receptors: an elderly woman with COVID-19, enrolled during active disease.

The rearrangement joins TRBV2 to TRBJ1-6; possibly TRBD1 for D (5 bases). CDR3 length: 15 amino acids. The V gene's germline CDR1 is SNHLY and CDR2 FYNNEI. The ends were cut back, 11 bases at V and 9 bases at J, with 23 bases in the middle. CDR3 amino acids: CASGGSSTRGSPLHF. In DNA form, the CDR3 reads TGTGCCTCGGGGGGATCATCTACCCGGGGTTCACCCCTCCACTTT.

The chain carries TRBV15 and TRBJ2-2; TRBD2 is a possible D gene (6 bases). The germline V and J ends were trimmed by 0 bases and 1 base, with 9 bases remaining between them. Germline loops: CDR1 LNHNV, CDR2 YYDKDF (reference sequence). The CDR3 loop spans 16 amino acids. CDR3: CATSREAGWNTGELFF. In DNA, the CDR3 is TGTGCCACCAGCAGAGAGGCGGGATGGAACACCGGGGAGCTGTTTTTT. The whole variable domain, filled in from reference TRBV15 and TRBJ2-2, reads DAMVIQNPRYQVTQFGKPVTLSCSQTLNHNVMYWYQQKSSQAPKLLFHYYDKDFNNEADTPDNFQSRRPNTSFCFLDIRSPGLGDTAMYLCATSREAGWNTGELFFGEGSRLTVL.

This clone was recorded a few times. The genes are TRBV7-9 and TRBJ2-5; the match to TRBD1 covers 7 bases. V shed 5 bases and J 5 bases; nucleotides not matched to a gene: 8. The germline gives CDR1 SEHNR, CDR2 FQNEAQ (reference sequence). This CDR3 has 14 amino acids. CDR3 in DNA: TGTGCCAGCAGCCCCCCACCACAGGGGGAGACCCAGTACTTC. It translates to CASSPPPQGETQYF.

This sequence joins TRBV4-2 and TRBJ2-1, with a tentative D call TRBD2 (7 bases). Trimming pared 0 bases from V and 5 bases from J, leaving 11 bases between. The CDR3 totals 15 residues. Germline V CDR1 and CDR2: LGHNA, YNFKEQ. CDR3 in DNA: TGTGCCAGCAGCCAAGATTGGGGGGGGCACAATGAGCAGTTCTTC. Protein product: CASSQDWGGHNEQFF.

A word on this clone: At the DNA level, this CDR3 is encoded by other sequences in the same sample as well. The rearrangement joins TRBV2 to TRBJ1-5, with D possibly TRBD1 on 5 matching bases. Trimming stripped 5 bases from V and 4 bases from J, with 9 bases between. Germline CDR1 reads SNHLY; CDR2 reads FYNNEI. The CDR3 spans 13 residues. Written as DNA, the CDR3 is TGTGCCAGCAGTTCGGGGGGGAATCAGCCCCAGCATTTT. Protein: CASSSGGNQPQHF. The variable domain in full, with the rest retrieved from reference TRBV2 and TRBJ1-5, is EPEVTQTPSHQVTQMGQEVILRCVPISNHLYFYWYRQILGQKVEFLVSFYNNEISEKSEIFDDQFSVERPDGSNFTLKIRSTKLEDSAMYFCASSSGGNQPQHFGDGTRLSIL.

The V and J genes are TRBV5-1 and TRBJ2-1, with D perhaps TRBD2 (7 bases). CDR3 size: 14 residues. Germline V gives CDR1 SGHRS, CDR2 YFSETQ. Between the trimmed V and J ends, which lost 3 bases and 5 bases, there was a span of 12 bases. CDR3 coding DNA: TGCGCCAGCAGCTCGGGGGGCCTCAACAATGAGCAGTTCTTC. Translation: CASSSGGLNNEQFF. The variable domain in full, completed from reference TRBV5-1 and TRBJ2-1, reads KAGVTQTPRYLIKTRGQQVTLSCSPISGHRSVSWYQQTPGQGLQFLFEYFSETQRNKGNFPGRFSGRQFSNSRSEMNVSTLELGDSALYLCASSSGGLNNEQFFGPGTRLTVL.

The gene calls are TRBV19 and TRBJ1-1; TRBD1 matches at 8 bases. V gave up 8 bases and J gave up 0 bases; unmatched junction bases: 8. Germline loops: CDR1 LNHDA, CDR2 SQIVND (reference sequence). The CDR3 has 15 residues. The CDR3 bases are TGTGCCAGTTCTGACAGGGGTAGGGTGAACACTGAAGCTTTCTTT. Amino acid sequence: CASSDRGRVNTEAFF.

The V call is TRBV19, the J call TRBJ2-7, with D maybe TRBD1 (6 bases). The germline V gene encodes CDR1 LNHDA and CDR2 SQIVND (reference sequence). The CDR3 runs 15 residues. Trimming cost V 5 bases and J 0 bases, with 14 bases left between them. CDR3: CASSPRPGVSYEQYF. The CDR3 DNA is TGTGCCAGTAGTCCCCGACCAGGGGTCTCCTACGAGCAGTACTTC.

This chain links TRBV7-9 with TRBJ1-6; 7 bases agree with TRBD1. The ends lost 6 bases at V and 7 bases at J; junction bases unmatched: 6. The CDR3 covers 14 residues. Germline values: CDR1 SEHNR, CDR2 FQNEAQ (reference sequence). The CDR3: CASSKTGRNSPLHF. The CDR3, as DNA: TGTGCCAGCAGTAAGACAGGGAGGAATTCACCCCTCCACTTT.

This clone was recorded only once. The gene calls are TRBV28 and TRBJ2-5; D gene unclear. This CDR3 region has 14 residues. Trimming cost V 6 bases and J 4 bases, with 15 bases left between them. Germline CDR1 and CDR2: MDHEN and SYDVKM. DNA for the CDR3: TGTGCCAGCAGATTAACAGCCGCGCCAGAGACCCAGTACTTC. It specifies CASRLTAAPETQYF.

The chain joins TRBV18 to TRBJ2-6, with D hard to call. Germline V CDR1 and CDR2: KGHSH, LQKENI. V dropped 5 bases and J dropped 0 bases, with 8 bases sitting between them. The CDR3 length is 15 residues. CDR3 nucleotides: TGTGCCAGCTCAGCTCGAGTCTCTGGGGCCAACGTCCTGACTTTC. Translating it yields CASSARVSGANVLTF.

This clone appeared once. The chain uses TRBV7-3 and TRBJ2-1, with 8 bases lining up with TRBD2. V was pared by 5 bases and J by 10 bases, with 10 bases of the junction left unmatched. Germline V CDR1 and CDR2: SGHTA, FQGTGA. This CDR3 contains 14 residues. CDR3 DNA: TGTGCCAGCAGCAAACGGCTAGCGGGCGACGAGCAGTTCTTC. It codes for CASSKRLAGDEQFF.

This sequence joins TRBV5-1 and TRBJ2-3, with a possible D match to TRBD1 (6 bases). The germline V and J ends were trimmed by 4 bases and 0 bases, with 12 bases remaining between them. Germline values: CDR1 SGHRS, CDR2 YFSETQ. The CDR3 runs to 15 residues. The CDR3 region is CASSPQGPSTDTQYF. The CDR3 DNA reads as TGCGCCAGCAGCCCACAGGGACCAAGCACAGATACGCAGTATTTT.

The V call is TRBV2, the J call TRBJ1-2; no definite D call. CDR3 length: 15 amino acids. Trimming left V 5 bases short and J 5 bases short, with 18 bases between. The germline V gene has CDR1 SNHLY and CDR2 FYNNEI. CDR3 sequence: CASSTLGIGAYGYTF. DNA for the CDR3: TGTGCCAGCAGTACGTTAGGTATAGGAGCTTATGGCTACACCTTC.

The chain couples TRBV28 to TRBJ1-5, with no clear D. The CDR3 is 13 residues long. Germline-derived CDR1 and CDR2 are MDHEN and SYDVKM. The V end lost 4 bases, the J end lost 4 bases, and 8 bases lay between the germline ends. CDR3 residues: CASSWARNQPQHF. The CDR3 DNA follows: TGTGCCAGCAGTTGGGCTCGAAATCAGCCCCAGCATTTT.

The chain links TRBV18 to TRBJ1-6; 9 nucleotides line up with TRBD1. This CDR3 region has 14 residues. The germline gives CDR1 KGHSH, CDR2 LQKENI. V trimming: 5 bases; J trimming: 8 bases; junction bases outside the gene matches: 4. The DNA for the CDR3 is TGTGCCAGCTCAGGAGACAGGGGGGATTCACCCCTCCACTTT. This codes for CASSGDRGDSPLHF. Together with reference TRBV18 and TRBJ1-6, the CDR3 gives the full variable domain: NAGVMQNPRHLVRRRGQEARLRCSPMKGHSHVYWYRQLPEEGLKFMVYLQKENIIDESGMPKERFSAEFPKEGPSILRIQQVVRGDSAAYFCASSGDRGDSPLHFGNGTRLTVT.

This chain links TRBV27 with TRBJ1-5; TRBD1 aligns across 11 bases. The CDR3 length is 16 residues. Germline-derived CDR1 and CDR2 are MNHEY and SMNVEV (reference sequence). Losses at the gene ends were 3 bases for V and 6 bases for J; bases not matched to a gene: 7. CDR3 sequence reads: CASSFSGQGGVQPQHF. In DNA, the CDR3 is TGTGCCAGCAGTTTCTCGGGACAGGGGGGTGTTCAGCCCCAGCATTTT.

This clone was picked up one time. This sequence joins TRBV18 and TRBJ1-2; TRBD1 aligns across 8 bases. CDR1 is KGHSH, CDR2 LQKENI, per germline. V shed 3 bases, J shed 1 base, and the junction held 4 bases outside the gene matches. The CDR3 extends over 15 amino acids. The CDR3 sequence is CASSPRTGYNYGYTF. The CDR3, as DNA: TGTGCCAGCTCACCCCGGACAGGGTATAACTATGGCTACACCTTC.

The rearrangement uses TRBV3-1 (or the pseudogene TRBV3-2) and TRBJ2-2; D may be TRBD2 (6 bases). The germline V gene encodes CDR1 LGHDT and CDR2 YNNKEL (reference sequence). The germline V and J ends were trimmed by 4 bases and 8 bases, with 20 bases remaining between them. The CDR3 consists of 16 residues. CDR3 protein: CASSPVSLRGSGELFF. The CDR3 DNA is TGTGCCAGCAGCCCCGTGTCGTTGCGGGGAAGTGGGGAGCTGTTTTTT.

This clone has just one count. The chain is built from TRBV11-3 and TRBJ2-1, with 7 bases matching TRBD2. This CDR3 comprises 14 residues. Germline values: CDR1 SGHNT, CDR2 YENEEA. V shed 0 bases and J 7 bases; nucleotides not matched to a gene: 3. The CDR3 region is CASSLDGGRNEQFF. The CDR3 DNA is TGTGCCAGCAGCTTAGACGGGGGGAGGAATGAGCAGTTCTTC. Together with reference TRBV11-3 and TRBJ2-1, the CDR3 gives the full variable domain: EAGVVQSPRYKIIEKKQPVAFWCNPISGHNTLYWYLQNLGQGPELLIRYENEEAVDDSQLPKDRFSAERLKGVDSTLKIQPAELGDSAVYLCASSLDGGRNEQFFGPGTRLTVL.

In its sample, this clone was seen once. The rearrangement uses TRBV5-5 and TRBJ1-1, with D unresolved. The germline V gene has CDR1 SGHKS and CDR2 YYEKEE (reference sequence). This CDR3 is 13 amino acids long. Trimming took 0 bases from V and 6 from J, leaving 9 bases between them. CDR3 coding DNA: TGTGCCAGCAGCTTGGAAGGAGTCGCTGAAGCTTTCTTT. Translation: CASSLEGVAEAFF.

This CDR3 reads CASSVDFTYANEQFF. The DNA of the CDR3 is TGTGCCAGCAGCGTAGACTTCACTTATGCCAATGAGCAGTTCTTC. The V and J genes are TRBV9 and TRBJ2-1, with D hard to call. The CDR3 has 15 residues. The germline gives CDR1 SGDLS, CDR2 YYNGEE. The V gene lost 0 bases and the J gene lost 6 bases, with 13 bases spanning the gap.

The CDR3 loop reads CASSYGQNSNQPQHF. CDR3 bases: TGTGCCAGCAGTTACGGTCAGAATAGCAATCAGCCCCAGCATTTT. The chain has TRBV6-5 and TRBJ1-5, with D uncertain. Germline loops: CDR1 MNHEY, CDR2 SVGAGI. The CDR3 spans 15 residues. V was clipped by 2 bases and J by 0 bases, with 8 bases between them.

The V and J genes are TRBV3-1 (or the pseudogene TRBV3-2) and TRBJ2-5, with 10 nucleotides matching TRBD2. With V trimmed by 1 base and J by 4 bases, 6 bases remained unmatched. This CDR3 contains 16 residues. Germline values: CDR1 LGHDT, CDR2 YNNKEL (reference sequence). CDR3 region: CASSQGSAGGVETQYF. CDR3 bases: TGTGCCAGCAGCCAAGGATCAGCGGGAGGGGTAGAGACCCAGTACTTC.